Listed below are T cell receptor beta chains from one sample, sequenced in a study of blood T cells in healthy people across ages. TCRdb passed the 5' RACE reads through MiXCR, listing each CDR3 protein once. The profile shows just under 900,000 distinct CDR3 sequences, around 28% of them singletons. What was sequenced was blood. The receptors were gathered from a woman aged 80 or over in good health. Each CDR3 is given with its conserved first and last residue. A D gene is named only where the DNA matches it firmly. Clone sizes are given selectively: once, few, many, or a class where the clone is expanded.

CDR3: CACRRPGGTGELFF
DNA: TGTGCCTGCAGACGGCCTGGGGGCACCGGGGAGCTGTTTTTT
V: TRBV30
J: TRBJ2-2
size: .
D: .

CDR3: CSANRGGGELVF
DNA: TGCAGTGCTAACAGGGGCGGCGGGGAGCTGGTTTTT
V: TRBV20-1
J: TRBJ2-2
size: .
D: .

CDR3: CASSTGRVRETQYF
DNA: TGTGCCAGCAGTACCGGGAGGGTGCGGGAGACCCAGTACTTC
V: TRBV11-1
J: TRBJ2-5
size: .
D: TRBD2

CDR3: CAISESQGATSTDAQYF
DNA: TGTGCCATCAGTGAGTCGCAGGGAGCTACTAGCACAGATGCGCAGTATTTT
V: TRBV10-3
J: TRBJ2-3
size: .
D: .

CDR3: CAIRAGQGALDLNTEAFF
DNA: TGTGCCATCAGGGCCGGACAGGGGGCCCTGGATTTGAACACTGAAGCTTTCTTT
V: TRBV10-3
J: TRBJ1-1
size: few
D: TRBD1

CDR3: CASFRRGSGVDEQYF
DNA: TGCGCCTCCTTCCGACGGGGTAGCGGCGTGGATGAGCAGTACTTC
V: TRBV5-1
J: TRBJ2-5
size: few
D: .

CDR3: CASSLAHVPQPQHF
DNA: TGTGCCAGCAGCTTAGCGCATGTTCCTCAGCCCCAGCATTTT
V: TRBV7-9
J: TRBJ1-5
size: .
D: .

CDR3: CAISERDGPYNEQFF
DNA: TGTGCCATCAGTGAACGGGACGGACCCTACAATGAGCAGTTCTTC
V: TRBV10-3
J: TRBJ2-1
size: many
D: .

CDR3: CASSLRQTTYEQYF
DNA: TGTGCCAGCAGCTTAAGACAGACTACCTACGAGCAGTACTTC
V: TRBV7-2
J: TRBJ2-7
size: many
D: .

CDR3: CASSATGGPTDTQYF
DNA: TGTGCCAGCAGTGCGACGGGGGGGCCCACAGATACGCAGTATTTT
V: TRBV7-2
J: TRBJ2-3
size: many
D: TRBD2

CDR3: CASSVGERAYEGEQFF
DNA: TGTGCCAGCAGCGTAGGCGAGCGGGCCTATGAGGGTGAGCAGTTCTTC
V: TRBV9
J: TRBJ2-1
size: .
D: .

CDR3: CASSLVPAGAETQYF
DNA: TGTGCCAGCAGCTTAGTACCAGCGGGGGCAGAGACCCAGTACTTC
V: TRBV7-2
J: TRBJ2-5
size: many
D: TRBD2

CDR3: CASSSGQILNTEAFF
DNA: TGTGCCAGCAGTTCCGGTCAGATATTGAACACTGAAGCTTTCTTT
V: TRBV7-9
J: TRBJ1-1
size: few
D: .

CDR3: CASSLRAEHHYGYTF
DNA: TGTGCCAGCAGCTTAAGGGCGGAGCACCACTATGGCTACACCTTC
V: TRBV7-8
J: TRBJ1-2
size: many
D: .

CDR3: CASSYQDHEQFF
DNA: TGTGCCAGCAGTTACCAGGACCATGAGCAGTTCTTC
V: TRBV6-6
J: TRBJ2-1
size: many
D: .

CDR3: CASSLAASGGSNEQFF
DNA: TGCGCCAGCAGCTTGGCCGCTAGCGGGGGGTCGAATGAGCAGTTCTTC
V: TRBV5-1
J: TRBJ2-1
size: many
D: TRBD2

CDR3: CASSSQPGRFF
DNA: TGTGCCAGCAGTTCACAACCTGGGAGGTTCTTC
V: TRBV28
J: TRBJ2-1
size: .
D: .

CDR3: CASSARGAGGDNEQFF
DNA: TGTGCCAGTAGTGCGCGGGGAGCGGGGGGGGACAATGAGCAGTTCTTC
V: TRBV19
J: TRBJ2-1
size: many
D: TRBD2

CDR3: CASSHGTGGQETQYF
DNA: TGTGCCAGCAGTCACGGGACAGGGGGCCAAGAGACCCAGTACTTC
V: TRBV7-7
J: TRBJ2-5
size: many
D: TRBD1

CDR3: CASSRRVEQFF
DNA: TGTGCCAGCTCACGACGTGTTGAGCAGTTCTTC
V: TRBV18
J: TRBJ2-1
size: .
D: .

CDR3: CATSDRGRGAYGYTF
DNA: TGTGCCACCAGTGATCGCGGTCGGGGGGCTTATGGCTACACCTTC
V: TRBV24-1
J: TRBJ1-2
size: .
D: .

CDR3: CSATPLGRPGDEQFF
DNA: TGCAGTGCTACCCCCTTAGGCAGACCAGGGGATGAGCAGTTCTTC
V: TRBV20-1
J: TRBJ2-1
size: few
D: .

CDR3: CASSPGTRMNTEAFF
DNA: TGTGCCAGCAGTCCCGGGACACGTATGAACACTGAAGCTTTCTTT
V: TRBV21-1
J: TRBJ1-1
size: .
D: .

CDR3: CATSRAGVYEQYF
DNA: TGTGCCACCAGTCGGGCAGGGGTCTACGAGCAGTACTTC
V: TRBV24-1
J: TRBJ2-7
size: many
D: .

CDR3: CSGLLSGTAGEQYF
DNA: TGCAGTGGCCTACTATCCGGGACAGCTGGGGAGCAGTACTTC
V: TRBV20-1
J: TRBJ2-5
size: .
D: TRBD1

CDR3: CASSYGTDHRAFF
DNA: TGTGCCAGCAGCTATGGGACAGATCACCGAGCTTTCTTT
V: TRBV7-9
J: TRBJ1-1
size: .
D: TRBD1

CDR3: CASSHGQGGHSPLHF
DNA: TGCGCCAGCAGCCATGGACAGGGGGGGCATTCACCCCTCCACTTT
V: TRBV4-3
J: TRBJ1-6
size: many
D: TRBD1

CDR3: CASSWRRTTGELFF
DNA: TGTGCCAGCAGTTGGCGAAGGACTACCGGGGAGCTGTTTTTT
V: TRBV27
J: TRBJ2-2
size: .
D: .

CDR3: CASSLRTRDYNEQFF
DNA: TGTGCCAGCAGCTTAAGGACCAGGGACTACAATGAGCAGTTCTTC
V: TRBV7-9
J: TRBJ2-1
size: many
D: .

CDR3: CAILGPALANGAGTQYF
DNA: TGCGCCATCCTCGGCCCCGCCCTAGCGAATGGGGCAGGCACGCAGTATTTT
V: TRBV10-2
J: TRBJ2-3
size: many
D: .

CDR3: CASIETGGSGNTIYF
DNA: TGTGCCAGCATCGAGACAGGGGGCTCTGGAAACACCATATATTTT
V: TRBV12-3/TRBV12-4
J: TRBJ1-3
size: .
D: TRBD1

CDR3: CASNHFRGKNADTQYF
DNA: TGTGCCAGCAACCATTTTCGGGGTAAGAATGCAGATACGCAGTATTTT
V: TRBV6-2/TRBV6-3
J: TRBJ2-3
size: .
D: .

CDR3: CASTIYGQGDNEQFF
DNA: TGTGCCAGCACCATTTATGGACAGGGCGACAATGAGCAGTTCTTC
V: TRBV27
J: TRBJ2-1
size: many
D: TRBD1

CDR3: CASSQVQGANSPLHF
DNA: TGTGCCAGCAGCCAAGTACAGGGGGCGAATTCACCCCTCCACTTT
V: TRBV7-2
J: TRBJ1-6
size: .
D: TRBD1

CDR3: CASSFSSSGTGELFF
DNA: TGCGCCAGCAGCTTCAGTAGCTCGGGTACCGGGGAGCTGTTTTTT
V: TRBV5-1
J: TRBJ2-2
size: few
D: .

CDR3: CSTGGRGTQETQYF
DNA: TGCAGTACTGGCGGGCGGGGAACCCAAGAGACCCAGTACTTC
V: TRBV20-1
J: TRBJ2-5
size: many
D: .

CDR3: CASSWLSGNYEQYF
DNA: TGCGCCAGCAGCTGGCTATCCGGGAACTACGAGCAGTACTTC
V: TRBV5-1
J: TRBJ2-7
size: many
D: .

CDR3: CASRQAADTQYF
DNA: TGTGCCAGCAGACAAGCGGCAGATACGCAGTATTTT
V: TRBV6-2/TRBV6-3
J: TRBJ2-3
size: many
D: .

CDR3: CAISERPPGAFF
DNA: TGTGCCATCAGTGAACGGCCCCCCGGAGCTTTCTTT
V: TRBV10-3
J: TRBJ1-1
size: many
D: .

CDR3: CASSVEQGYEQYF
DNA: TGTGCCAGCAGCGTGGAGCAGGGTTACGAGCAGTACTTC
V: TRBV7-2
J: TRBJ2-7
size: .
D: .

CDR3: CASSSGAQGVRETQYF
DNA: TGCGCCAGCAGCTCTGGAGCGCAGGGGGTCCGGGAGACCCAGTACTTC
V: TRBV5-1
J: TRBJ2-5
size: many
D: TRBD1

CDR3: CASSPSTVSNYGYTF
DNA: TGTGCCAGCAGCCCGTCGACAGTTTCTAACTATGGCTACACCTTC
V: TRBV5-5
J: TRBJ1-2
size: many
D: .

CDR3: CASSNDRYPSQYF
DNA: TGTGCCAGCAGCAACGACAGGTACCCTTCGCAGTATTTT
V: TRBV5-4
J: TRBJ2-3
size: .
D: .

CDR3: CAGSPTDSNQPQHF
DNA: TGTGCCGGCAGCCCGACAGACTCCAATCAGCCCCAGCATTTT
V: TRBV12-3/TRBV12-4
J: TRBJ1-5
size: .
D: .

CDR3: CASSYRAGGLNTEAFF
DNA: TGTGCCAGCAGTTACAGGGCAGGGGGTTTGAACACTGAAGCTTTCTTT
V: TRBV6-2/TRBV6-3
J: TRBJ1-1
size: .
D: TRBD1

CDR3: CASSHGTGTDTQYF
DNA: TGCGCCAGCAGCCACGGGACGGGAACAGATACGCAGTATTTT
V: TRBV4-3
J: TRBJ2-3
size: many
D: .

CDR3: CASKEAGAKDTQYF
DNA: TGCGCCAGCAAGGAGGCGGGGGCAAAAGATACGCAGTATTTT
V: TRBV10-2
J: TRBJ2-3
size: many
D: .

CDR3: CASSLDGLAEQYF
DNA: TGTGCCAGCAGCTTAGACGGACTAGCGGAACAGTATTTT
V: TRBV7-9
J: TRBJ2-3
size: .
D: TRBD2

CDR3: CSADRLFSVHNEQYF
DNA: TGCAGTGCCGACAGACTATTCAGTGTTCACAATGAGCAGTACTTC
V: TRBV20-1
J: TRBJ2-7
size: few
D: .

CDR3: CASTNSGGPTRKQYF
DNA: TGCGCCAGCACAAACTCCGGGGGGCCCACCCGCAAGCAGTACTTC
V: TRBV6-2/TRBV6-3
J: TRBJ2-5
size: many
D: .

CDR3: CATSGAPFESYEQFF
DNA: TGTGCCACCAGTGGGGCCCCCTTCGAGTCCTATGAGCAGTTCTTC
V: TRBV24-1
J: TRBJ2-1
size: .
D: .